Each of the 12 T cell receptor beta chains below was sequenced from the same sample in a study of identical twins. Each CDR3 protein is one row after TCRdb ran MiXCR on the 5' RACE reads. The table has about 700,000 distinct CDR3 sequences, around 5.7% seen once. The source material was naive T cells sorted from blood. Every receptor here comes from a man between 18 and 29 years old in good health.

The V call is TRBV7-9, the J call TRBJ1-1; the D is unclear. V was cut by 5 bases and J by 0 bases, with 10 bases left in between. This CDR3 is 14 amino acids long. Germline-derived CDR1 and CDR2 are SEHNR and FQNEAQ (reference sequence). The chain's CDR3 is CASSLSDLNTEAFF. The CDR3 DNA follows: TGTGCCAGCAGCCTATCGGACCTGAACACTGAAGCTTTCTTT.

At least ten counts were recorded for this clonotype. The genes are TRBV15 and TRBJ2-1; 7 positions match TRBD1. V lost 1 base and J lost 9; bases outside the gene matches: 9. Germline CDR1 and CDR2: LNHNV and YYDKDF (reference sequence). The CDR3 loop spans 15 amino acids. The DNA of the CDR3 is TGTGCCACCAGCAGAGGAGGGGGCGCAAAAATTGAGCAGTTCTTC. Amino acid sequence: CATSRGGGAKIEQFF.

This clonotype occurred many times. The chain joins TRBV29-1 to TRBJ1-5, with no clear D. Germline V gives CDR1 SQVTM, CDR2 ANQGSEA. The CDR3 has 13 residues. V lost 6 bases and J 0 bases, leaving 9 bases between the germline ends. DNA for the CDR3: TGCAGCGTCGAGACGGATAGCAATCAGCCCCAGCATTTT. Amino acid sequence: CSVETDSNQPQHF.

The rearrangement joins TRBV7-9 to TRBJ2-3, with unresolved D. From germline, CDR1 is SEHNR and CDR2 FQNEAQ (reference sequence). The V end was cut by 3 bases, the J end by 14 bases, with 15 bases between. This CDR3 comprises 12 residues. DNA of the CDR3: TGTGCCAGCAGCTTGGAAGGATCCCTCCCGTATTTT. Protein: CASSLEGSLPYF.

The V gene is TRBV15, the J gene TRBJ2-2; D possibly matches TRBD1 or TRBD2 (5 bases each). CDR1 and CDR2 from the germline V gene are LNHNV and YYDKDF (reference sequence). The ends were cut back, 1 base at V and 6 bases at J, with 6 bases in the middle. The CDR3 runs to 13 residues. The DNA of the CDR3 is TGTGCCACCAGCAGAGGGGACCCCGGGGAGCTGTTTTTT. Amino acid sequence: CATSRGDPGELFF.

This clonotype was seen repeatedly, ten times or more. The CDR3 DNA reads TGTGCCAGCAGCAAGACTAGCGGGAGTGGGTTACGGGAGCAGTTCTTC. This codes for CASSKTSGSGLREQFF. The genes are TRBV5-5 and TRBJ2-1, with 12 nucleotides matching TRBD2. Germline lookup yields CDR1 SGHKS and CDR2 YYEKEE (reference sequence). The CDR3 runs to 16 residues. V was clipped by 4 bases and J by 10 bases; unmatched bases: 12. Filled out from reference TRBV5-5 and TRBJ2-1, the complete variable domain reads DAGVTQSPTHLIKTRGQQVTLRCSPISGHKSVSWYQQVLGQGPQFIFQYYEKEERGRGNFPDRFSARQFPNYSSELNVNALLLGDSALYLCASSKTSGSGLREQFFGPGTRLTVL.

This clonotype was observed many times. CDR3 loop: CSVSQTTDTQYF. The CDR3, as DNA: TGCAGCGTTTCACAGACCACAGATACGCAGTATTTT. The rearrangement links TRBV29-1 to TRBJ2-3; D uncertain. There are 12 residues in the CDR3. Trimming removed 5 bases at V and 2 bases at J, with 8 bases between. The germline CDR1 and CDR2 sequences are SQVTM and ANQGSEA.

This clonotype showed up many times. The chain recombines TRBV29-1 with TRBJ2-5, with unresolved D. Between the trimmed V and J ends, which lost 8 bases and 0 bases, there was a span of 13 bases. The CDR3 contains 13 residues. Germline CDR1 SQVTM, CDR2 ANQGSEA. The CDR3, as DNA: TGCAGCACCTGGGTTGCAGACCAAGAGACCCAGTACTTC. Translation: CSTWVADQETQYF.

At least ten counts were recorded for this clonotype. V usage is TRBV20-1 and J usage is TRBJ1-1; D gene ambiguous. The CDR3 covers 11 residues. In germline, CDR1 is DFQATT, CDR2 SNEGSKA (reference sequence). The V and J ends lost 0 bases and 7 bases respectively, with 6 bases between them. The CDR3 DNA reads as TGCAGTGCTAGAGAAACCCATGAAGCTTTCTTT. It specifies CSARETHEAFF.

The J gene is TRBJ2-7, the V gene TRBV6-5; D unclear. V lost 0 bases, J lost 4 bases, and 10 bases lay in between. CDR1 is MNHEY and CDR2 is SVGAGI in the germline V gene. The CDR3 runs to 14 residues. The CDR3 here is CASSYSFPSYEQYF. The CDR3 bases are TGTGCCAGCAGTTACTCCTTTCCCTCATACGAGCAGTACTTC.

This clonotype occurred many times. The chain has TRBV7-2 and TRBJ2-7; TRBD2 matches 7 bases. V gave up 1 base and J gave up 7 bases; unmatched junction bases: 10. Germline CDR1 and CDR2: SGHTA and FQGNSA. CDR3 size: 15 residues. The CDR3 reads CASSLEAGRSGEQYF. CDR3 DNA sequence: TGTGCCAGCAGCTTAGAAGCCGGGAGGTCGGGTGAGCAGTACTTC. Supplemented by reference TRBV7-2 and TRBJ2-7, the full variable domain reads GAGVSQSPSNKVTEKGKDVELRCDPISGHTALYWYRQSLGQGLEFLIYFQGNSAPDKSGLPSDRFSAERTGGSVSTLTIQRTQQEDSAVYLCASSLEAGRSGEQYFGPGTRLTVT.

Many counts were recorded for this clonotype. The chain couples TRBV2 to TRBJ2-1, with TRBD1 matching over 9 bases. The germline gives CDR1 SNHLY, CDR2 FYNNEI. This CDR3 spans 15 amino acids. V gave up 4 bases and J gave up 4 bases; unmatched junction bases: 5. The CDR3 here is CASSVGTGIYNEQFF. The DNA for the CDR3 is TGTGCCAGCAGTGTAGGGACAGGGATTTACAATGAGCAGTTCTTC. The full variable domain, completed using reference TRBV2 and TRBJ2-1, is EPEVTQTPSHQVTQMGQEVILRCVPISNHLYFYWYRQILGQKVEFLVSFYNNEISEKSEIFDDQFSVERPDGSNFTLKIRSTKLEDSAMYFCASSVGTGIYNEQFFGPGTRLTVL.